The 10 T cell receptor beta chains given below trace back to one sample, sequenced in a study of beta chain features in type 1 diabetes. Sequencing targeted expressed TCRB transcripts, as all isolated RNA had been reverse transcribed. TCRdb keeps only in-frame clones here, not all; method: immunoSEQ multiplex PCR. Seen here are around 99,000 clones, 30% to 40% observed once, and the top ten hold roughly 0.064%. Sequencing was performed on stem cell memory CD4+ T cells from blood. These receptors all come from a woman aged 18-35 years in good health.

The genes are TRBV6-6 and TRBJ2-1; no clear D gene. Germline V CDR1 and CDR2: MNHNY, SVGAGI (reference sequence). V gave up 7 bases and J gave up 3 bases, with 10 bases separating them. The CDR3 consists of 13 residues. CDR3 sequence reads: CASNPPGYNEQFF. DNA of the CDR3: TGTGCCAGCAATCCACCGGGCTACAATGAGCAGTTCTTC.

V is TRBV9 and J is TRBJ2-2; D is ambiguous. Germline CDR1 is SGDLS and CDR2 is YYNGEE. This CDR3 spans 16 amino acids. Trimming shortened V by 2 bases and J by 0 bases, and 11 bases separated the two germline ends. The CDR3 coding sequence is TGTGCCAGCAGCGTCCCGGGTTTAGCGAACACCGGGGAGCTGTTTTTT. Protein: CASSVPGLANTGELFF.

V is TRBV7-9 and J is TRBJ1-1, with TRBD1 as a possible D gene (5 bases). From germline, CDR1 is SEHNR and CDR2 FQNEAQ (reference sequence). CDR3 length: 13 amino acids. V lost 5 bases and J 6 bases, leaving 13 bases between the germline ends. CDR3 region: CASSILRDSEAFF. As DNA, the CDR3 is TGTGCCAGCAGCATCTTGAGGGACTCTGAAGCTTTCTTT.

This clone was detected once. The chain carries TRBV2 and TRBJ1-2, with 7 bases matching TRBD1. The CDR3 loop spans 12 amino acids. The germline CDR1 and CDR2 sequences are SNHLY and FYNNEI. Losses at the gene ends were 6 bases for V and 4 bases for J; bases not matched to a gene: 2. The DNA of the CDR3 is TGTGCCAGCAGGACAGGGACCTATGGCTACACCTTC. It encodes CASRTGTYGYTF.

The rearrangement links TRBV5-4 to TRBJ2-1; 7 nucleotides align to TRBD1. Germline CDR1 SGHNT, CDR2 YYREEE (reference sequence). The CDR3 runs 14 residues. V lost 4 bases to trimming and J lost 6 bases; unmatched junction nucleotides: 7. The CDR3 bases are TGTGCCAGCAGCGAAGGGGGCGAGGTCAATGAGCAGTTCTTC. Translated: CASSEGGEVNEQFF.

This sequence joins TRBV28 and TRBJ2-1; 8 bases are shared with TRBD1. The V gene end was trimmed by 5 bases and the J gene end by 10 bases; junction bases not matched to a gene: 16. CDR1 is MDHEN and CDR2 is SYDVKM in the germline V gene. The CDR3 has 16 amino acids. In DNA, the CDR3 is TGTGCCAGCAGTGACACGGGGGCAGGGGGCATTAAGGAGCAGTTCTTC. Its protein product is CASSDTGAGGIKEQFF.

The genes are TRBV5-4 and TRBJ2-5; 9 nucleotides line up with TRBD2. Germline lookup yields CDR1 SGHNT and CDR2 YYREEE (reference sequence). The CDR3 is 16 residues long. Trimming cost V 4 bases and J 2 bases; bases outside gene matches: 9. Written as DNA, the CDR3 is TGTGCCAGCAGCCCCCAGGGCGGGAGGGTACAAGAGACCCAGTACTTC. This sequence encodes CASSPQGGRVQETQYF.

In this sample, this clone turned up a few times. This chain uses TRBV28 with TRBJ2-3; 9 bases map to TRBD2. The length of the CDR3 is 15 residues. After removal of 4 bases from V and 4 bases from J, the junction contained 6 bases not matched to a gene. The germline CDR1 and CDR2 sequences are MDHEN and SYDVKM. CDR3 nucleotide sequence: TGTGCCAGCAGTTCCTACCAGCGGGAGGCAGATACGCAGTATTTT. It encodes CASSSYQREADTQYF.

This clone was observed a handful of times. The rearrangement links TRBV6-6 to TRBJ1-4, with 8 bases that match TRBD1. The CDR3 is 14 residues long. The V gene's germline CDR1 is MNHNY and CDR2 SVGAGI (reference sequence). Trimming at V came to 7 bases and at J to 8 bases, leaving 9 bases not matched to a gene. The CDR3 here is CASISGGSGEKLFF. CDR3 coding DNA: TGTGCCAGCATCTCAGGGGGCTCAGGAGAAAAACTGTTTTTT.

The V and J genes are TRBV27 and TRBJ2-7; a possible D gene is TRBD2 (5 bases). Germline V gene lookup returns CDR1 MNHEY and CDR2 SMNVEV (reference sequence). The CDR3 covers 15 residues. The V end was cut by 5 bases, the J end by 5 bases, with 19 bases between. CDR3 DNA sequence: TGTGCCAGCAGTGATTCAAGAGCAGGAGGCCACGAGCAGTACTTC. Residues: CASSDSRAGGHEQYF.